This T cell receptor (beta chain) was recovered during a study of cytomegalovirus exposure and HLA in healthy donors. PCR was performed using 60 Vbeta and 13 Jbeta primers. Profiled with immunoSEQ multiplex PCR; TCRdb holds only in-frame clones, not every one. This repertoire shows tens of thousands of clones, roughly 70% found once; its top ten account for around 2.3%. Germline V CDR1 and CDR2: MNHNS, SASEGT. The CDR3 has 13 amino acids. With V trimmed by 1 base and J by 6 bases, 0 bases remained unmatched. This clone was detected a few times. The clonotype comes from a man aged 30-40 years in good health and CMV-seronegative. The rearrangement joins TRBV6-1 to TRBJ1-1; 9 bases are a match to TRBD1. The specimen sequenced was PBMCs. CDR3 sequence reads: CASSEGDRAEAFF. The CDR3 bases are TGTGCCAGCAGTGAAGGGGACAGGGCTGAAGCTTTCTTT.